A selection of T cell receptor beta chains follows, all from one sample in a study of blood T cell repertoires in COVID-19. Clones were sequenced by immunoSEQ multiplex PCR, and TCRdb holds only the in-frame ones, with some missing. The repertoire holds 300,000 to 500,000 clones, with nearly 90% as singletons. The specimen was PBMCs or T cells enriched from blood (not recorded which). The origin of the receptors is a woman aged 35 to 49 with acute COVID-19. The CDR3 runs from the conserved cysteine through the conserved F or W. The D gene is left open where the match is weak. For some rows the clone size is stated as once, few or many, or as a class when expanded; others skip it.

D,J,size,V,CDR3,DNA
.,TRBJ1-2,.,TRBV2,CASSVTGHNYGYTF,TGTGCCAGCAGTGTCACAGGGCATAACTATGGCTACACCTTC
.,TRBJ1-1,.,TRBV7-9,CASSFKGVTAFF,TGTGCCAGCAGCTTTAAAGGGGTCACAGCTTTCTTT
.,TRBJ2-3,.,TRBV10-2,CASSESMARRVDTQYF,TGCGCCAGCAGTGAGTCGATGGCTCGACGGGTAGATACGCAGTATTTT
TRBD1,TRBJ2-3,.,TRBV19,CASSLPNRGAYSDTQYF,TGTGCCAGTAGTCTACCAAACAGGGGCGCCTATTCAGATACGCAGTATTTT
TRBD2,TRBJ2-1,.,TRBV5-1,CASSVGLAGGQDYNEQFF,TGCGCCAGCAGCGTGGGACTAGCGGGGGGACAAGACTACAATGAGCAGTTCTTC
.,TRBJ1-1,.,TRBV6-5,CASSYVKNTEAFF,TGTGCCAGCAGTTATGTTAAGAACACTGAAGCTTTCTTT
TRBD1,TRBJ1-2,.,TRBV5-1,CASSSRQGQGGYTF,TGCGCCAGCAGCTCGAGACAGGGGCAGGGTGGCTACACCTTC
.,TRBJ2-5,once,TRBV5-4,CASSFPQAGGETQYF,TGTGCCAGCAGCTTCCCGCAGGCCGGTGGAGAGACCCAGTACTTC
TRBD2,TRBJ2-7,.,TRBV4-2,CASSQTSGAAGEQYF,TGTGCCAGCAGCCAGACTAGCGGGGCTGCGGGGGAGCAGTACTTC
.,TRBJ1-4,.,TRBV5-5,CASSLGAFGGEKLFF,TGTGCCAGCAGCTTGGGGGCATTCGGAGGTGAAAAACTGTTTTTT
TRBD2,TRBJ2-7,once,TRBV5-1,CASSSGLAGSPYEQYF,TGCGCCAGCAGCTCCGGACTAGCGGGGTCCCCCTACGAGCAGTACTTC
.,TRBJ2-3,.,TRBV4-1,CASSQVWGLTDTQYF,TGCGCCAGCAGCCAAGTATGGGGGCTCACAGATACGCAGTATTTT
TRBD1,TRBJ1-2,.,TRBV30,CAWSVQGYYGYTF,TGTGCCTGGAGTGTACAGGGGTACTATGGCTACACCTTC
.,TRBJ1-1,.,TRBV19,CASSIAEQPNTEAFF,TGTGCCAGTAGTATAGCAGAACAGCCTAACACTGAAGCTTTCTTT
.,TRBJ1-2,.,TRBV6-5,CASSPRGGANYGYTF,TGTGCCAGCAGTCCTCGCGGGGGAGCTAACTATGGCTACACCTTC
.,TRBJ2-2,.,TRBV7-2,CASSLSPGRAVFF,TGTGCCAGCAGCTTAAGTCCGGGCAGGGCGGTGTTTTTT
TRBD1,TRBJ1-4,.,TRBV10-2,CASSDRGQVEKLFF,TGCGCCAGCAGTGACAGGGGGCAGGTTGAAAAACTGTTTTTT
TRBD1,TRBJ2-7,.,TRBV2,CASSRGQGVYEQYF,TGTGCCAGCAGTCGCGGACAGGGGGTCTACGAGCAGTACTTC
.,TRBJ2-5,.,TRBV7-8,CASSQSVAPWTQYF,TGTGCCAGCAGCCAATCGGTAGCCCCCTGGACCCAGTACTTC
.,TRBJ2-2,.,TRBV3-1/TRBV3-2,CASSQAVWPSGELFF,TGTGCCAGCAGCCAAGCCGTTTGGCCTTCCGGGGAGCTGTTTTTT
TRBD2,TRBJ2-3,.,TRBV2,CASSERTSGDTQYF,TGTGCCAGCAGTGAAAGGACTAGCGGGGATACGCAGTATTTT
TRBD1,TRBJ1-6,.,TRBV30,CAWSSGQVNSPLHF,TGTGCCTGGAGTTCGGGACAGGTGAATTCACCCCTCCACTTT
.,TRBJ2-7,.,TRBV5-4,CASSLHGRGFYEQYF,TGTGCCAGCAGCTTGCATGGCAGGGGTTTTTACGAGCAGTACTTC
TRBD1,TRBJ2-1,.,TRBV5-6,CASSSRDRNNEQFF,TGTGCCAGCAGCTCCCGGGACAGGAACAATGAGCAGTTCTTC
.,TRBJ2-1,.,TRBV24-1,CATSRVSYNEQFF,TGTGCCACCAGCAGGGTGTCCTACAATGAGCAGTTCTTC
.,TRBJ2-1,.,TRBV6-6,CASILTSSYNEQFF,TGTGCCAGCATCCTGACAAGCTCCTACAATGAGCAGTTCTTC
.,TRBJ1-4,once,TRBV5-1,CASSDFNEKLFF,TGCGCCAGCAGCGACTTCAATGAAAAACTGTTTTTT
.,TRBJ2-1,once,TRBV5-1,CASSLADRLREQFF,TGCGCCAGCAGCTTGGCCGACAGGCTTCGTGAGCAGTTCTTC
TRBD2,TRBJ2-2,.,TRBV27,CASSFTGTSWHGGELFF,TGTGCCAGCAGTTTTACCGGGACTAGCTGGCACGGCGGGGAGCTGTTTTTT
TRBD2,TRBJ2-7,.,TRBV29-1,CSVILAGGTYEQYF,TGCAGCGTGATTCTAGCGGGGGGTACCTACGAGCAGTACTTC
.,TRBJ1-5,few,TRBV4-1,CASSRLQGGDQPQHF,TGCGCCAGCAGCCGTTTACAGGGTGGCGATCAGCCCCAGCATTTT
.,TRBJ1-3,.,TRBV5-1,CASSLAEGNTIYF,TGCGCCAGCAGCTTGGCCGAGGGAAACACCATATATTTT
.,TRBJ1-6,once,TRBV10-1,CALYRAILRRPRLLDSPLHF,TGCGCCCTTTACAGGGCCATACTGCGTCGGCCTCGCCTACTGGATTCACCCCTCCACTTT
.,TRBJ1-1,.,TRBV5-8,CASSLFSGRNTEAFF,TGTGCCAGCAGCTTGTTCTCAGGGCGGAACACTGAAGCTTTCTTT
TRBD2,TRBJ2-3,.,TRBV11-2,CASSSGLAGYPSAQYF,TGTGCCAGCAGCTCGGGACTAGCGGGCTACCCGAGTGCGCAGTATTTT
.,TRBJ1-2,.,TRBV4-2,CASSQDTGRGYTF,TGTGCCAGCAGCCAAGACACGGGTCGCGGCTACACCTTC
.,TRBJ2-7,.,TRBV15,CATSRDPGQGRTQYF,TGTGCCACCAGCAGGGACCCGGGACAAGGCCGAACGCAGTACTTC
TRBD2,TRBJ2-5,.,TRBV5-1,CASSLNQAGGRETQYF,TGCGCCAGCAGCTTGAACCAAGCGGGGGGGCGAGAGACCCAGTACTTC
.,TRBJ1-2,.,TRBV5-5,CASNLNTGRDYGYTF,TGTGCCAGCAACCTAAACACAGGGAGAGACTATGGCTACACCTTC
TRBD1,TRBJ1-2,.,TRBV5-1,CASSARPGQGTFGYTF,TGCGCCAGCAGCGCCCGCCCGGGACAGGGGACATTTGGCTACACCTTC
TRBD1,TRBJ2-7,few,TRBV9,CASTKDWDSSYEQYF,TGTGCCAGCACCAAAGATTGGGACAGCTCCTACGAGCAGTACTTC
.,TRBJ2-3,.,TRBV30,CAWRVGGLIDTQYF,TGTGCCTGGAGGGTCGGCGGGCTAATAGATACGCAGTATTTT
.,TRBJ1-4,.,TRBV3-1/TRBV3-2,CASRPGQVKNEKLFF,TGTGCCAGCAGGCCCGGCCAGGTGAAGAATGAAAAACTGTTTTTT
.,TRBJ1-1,.,TRBV2,CASSQQGTNTEAFF,TGTGCCAGCAGCCAACAGGGTACGAACACTGAAGCTTTCTTT
.,TRBJ2-7,.,TRBV4-1,CASSPGMASSYEQYF,TGCGCCAGCAGCCCGGGGATGGCTAGCTCCTACGAGCAGTACTTC
.,TRBJ1-3,few,TRBV19,CASSFPGVSGNTIYF,TGTGCCAGTAGTTTTCCAGGGGTTTCTGGAAACACCATATATTTT
TRBD1,TRBJ1-1,.,TRBV11-2,CASSQGTGDTEAFF,TGTGCCAGCAGCCAAGGGACAGGGGATACTGAAGCTTTCTTT